This TCR beta chain originates from a study of early T cells in non-severe SARS-CoV-2 infection. This clonotype was seen many times. Germline values: CDR1 SQVTM, CDR2 ANQGSEA. The CDR3 is made up of 14 amino acids. The junction had 10 bases not matched to a gene; V was cut back by 4 bases and J by 7 bases. TCRdb passed the 5' RACE reads through MiXCR, listing each CDR3 protein once. This sample has tens of thousands of distinct CDR3 sequences, with approximately 13% found just once. The genes are TRBV29-1 and TRBJ1-5; 7 nucleotides align to TRBD1. Sequencing was carried out using whole blood. The clonotype was recovered from an adult who was a healthcare worker with PCR-confirmed SARS-CoV-2 infection or an uninfected control (not recorded which). This CDR3 is CSVVPQGIGQPQHF. The DNA of the CDR3 is TGCAGCGTTGTACCACAGGGGATAGGGCAGCCCCAGCATTTT.